Listed below are T cell receptor beta chains from one sample, sequenced in a study of blood T cell repertoires in COVID-19. Profiled with immunoSEQ multiplex PCR; TCRdb holds only in-frame clones, not every one. Altogether around 70,000 clones are present, roughly 79% being singletons, with the ten largest covering 20% to 25%. Material: peripheral blood. These receptors were taken from a woman aged 70-85 years with acute or convalescent COVID-19. Each CDR3 is given with its conserved first and last residue. D genes are given only for firm matches. The size of a clone is reported for some rows only, either as once, few or many, or as a class for expanded clones.

V	size	J	D	CDR3	DNA
TRBV29-1	-	TRBJ1-6	TRBD1	CSVNTGGDNSPLHF	TGCAGCGTTAATACAGGGGGGGATAATTCACCCCTCCACTTT
TRBV6-6	-	TRBJ2-2	-	CAGKGDTGELFF	TGTGCCGGGAAAGGGGATACCGGGGAGCTGTTTTTT
TRBV6-5	once	TRBJ1-6	-	CASSPQGFGSPLHF	TGTGCCAGCAGTCCACAGGGTTTCGGTTCACCCCTCCACTTT
TRBV28	-	TRBJ2-7	TRBD2	CASSLPGLAGPYEQYF	TGTGCCAGCAGTTTACCTGGACTAGCGGGGCCCTACGAGCAGTACTTC
TRBV27	-	TRBJ1-5	-	CASSLSGRSNQPQHF	TGTGCCAGCAGTTTATCAGGGAGAAGCAATCAGCCCCAGCATTTT
TRBV25-1	-	TRBJ2-7	TRBD2	CASSVGGRGAYEQYF	TGTGCCAGCAGTGTTGGCGGGAGGGGGGCCTACGAGCAGTACTTC
TRBV11-2	-	TRBJ2-7	-	CASSLMDNDEQYF	TGTGCCAGCAGCTTAATGGACAACGACGAGCAGTACTTC
TRBV27	-	TRBJ2-3	-	CASSLTGASGMHTQYF	TGTGCCAGCAGTCTGACTGGAGCGTCGGGAATGCATACGCAGTATTTT
TRBV6-5	-	TRBJ2-7	-	CASRAGRASYEQYF	TGTGCCAGCAGGGCGGGACGGGCGTCCTACGAGCAGTACTTC
TRBV27	-	TRBJ1-5	-	CASSLSRSNQPQHF	TGTGCCAGCAGTTTATCTCGGAGCAATCAGCCCCAGCATTTT
TRBV9	once	TRBJ1-1	-	CASSPGKWGTEAFF	TGTGCCAGCAGCCCCGGGAAGTGGGGCACTGAAGCTTTCTTT
TRBV5-4	-	TRBJ2-1	TRBD2	CASSPFSGTSYNEQFF	TGTGCCAGCAGCCCATTTAGCGGGACGTCCTACAATGAGCAGTTCTTC
TRBV28	-	TRBJ2-1	-	CASSYRVPLDEQFF	TGTGCCAGCAGTTACAGGGTGCCGTTAGATGAGCAGTTCTTC
TRBV11-3	-	TRBJ1-6	-	CASSLVDSRSPLHF	TGTGCCAGCAGCTTAGTAGACAGCAGGTCACCCCTCCACTTT
TRBV6-5	-	TRBJ2-7	-	CASSTPGLNAYEQYF	TGTGCCAGCAGTACTCCGGGACTGAATGCGTACGAGCAGTACTTC
TRBV5-1	-	TRBJ1-4	TRBD1	CASSYITGVGEKLFF	TGCGCCAGCAGCTACATAACAGGGGTTGGTGAAAAACTGTTTTTT
TRBV18	-	TRBJ2-7	TRBD1	CASSRRDSSYEQYF	TGTGCCAGCTCCCGCAGGGACAGCTCCTACGAGCAGTACTTC
TRBV7-9	once	TRBJ1-6	-	CASSLVQSGRSPLHF	TGTGCCAGCAGCTTAGTCCAGTCAGGGCGGTCACCCCTCCACTTT
TRBV19	-	TRBJ2-3	-	CASSGPTVSTDTQYF	TGTGCCAGTAGTGGTCCGACAGTTAGCACAGATACGCAGTATTTT
TRBV7-2	-	TRBJ1-5	-	CASSLQGSQPQHF	TGTGCCAGCAGCTTACAGGGGAGTCAGCCCCAGCATTTT
TRBV28	-	TRBJ2-1	TRBD2	CSGTSGNGEQFF	TGTTCCGGGACTAGCGGGAACGGTGAGCAGTTCTTC
TRBV27	-	TRBJ1-6	-	CASSLIHYNSPLHF	TGTGCCAGCAGTTTAATCCATTATAATTCACCCCTCCACTTT
TRBV27	-	TRBJ1-5	-	CASSFVPGLNQPQHF	TGTGCCAGCAGTTTCGTTCCGGGACTAAATCAGCCCCAGCATTTT
TRBV18	-	TRBJ1-5	-	CASSPERGQPQHF	TGTGCCAGCTCACCCGAAAGGGGTCAGCCCCAGCATTTT
TRBV6-5	-	TRBJ1-2	-	CASSSPQVAYGYTF	TGTGCCAGCAGTTCCCCACAGGTCGCTTATGGCTACACCTTC
TRBV6-1	-	TRBJ2-7	-	CASSEGGGGVDEQYF	TGTGCCAGCAGTGAAGGAGGGGGGGGCGTTGACGAGCAGTACTTC
TRBV21-1	-	TRBJ2-7	-	CASSIFIPSGRRVEQYF	TGTGCCAGCAGCATCTTCATCCCTAGCGGGAGGCGCGTCGAGCAGTACTTC
TRBV7-2	-	TRBJ1-6	TRBD1	CASRSTGTFSPLHF	TGTGCCAGCAGATCGACAGGGACCTTTTCACCCCTCCACTTT
TRBV11-2	-	TRBJ2-1	TRBD2	CASSLDLAGYNEQFF	TGTGCCAGCAGCTTAGATCTAGCGGGGTACAATGAGCAGTTCTTC
TRBV4-1	-	TRBJ1-6	-	CASSTLLVASPLHF	TGCGCCAGCAGCACCCTATTGGTTGCTTCACCCCTCCACTTT
TRBV28	-	TRBJ1-5	-	CASNGGNQPQHF	TGTGCCTCCAACGGGGGCAATCAGCCCCAGCATTTT
TRBV3-1/TRBV3-2	-	TRBJ1-2	-	CASSQESIYGYTF	TGTGCCAGCAGCCAAGAAAGCATCTATGGCTACACCTTC
TRBV5-6	-	TRBJ1-2	-	CASSLQGIVRGYTF	TGTGCCAGCAGCTTGCAGGGGATTGTCCGCGGCTACACCTTC
TRBV28	-	TRBJ1-2	-	CASRNRPGDSAGYTF	TGTGCCAGCAGGAATCGCCCGGGGGATTCAGCTGGCTACACCTTC
TRBV2	-	TRBJ1-5	-	CASLGRVGQPQHF	TGTGCCAGCTTAGGGAGGGTTGGTCAGCCCCAGCATTTT
TRBV15	once	TRBJ2-7	TRBD1	CATSSRDRAHEQYF	TGTGCCACCAGCAGTCGGGACAGGGCCCACGAGCAGTACTTC
TRBV7-6	-	TRBJ2-2	TRBD2	CASSSQLAGGTGELFF	TGTGCCAGCAGCTCTCAGCTAGCGGGAGGGACCGGGGAGCTGTTTTTT